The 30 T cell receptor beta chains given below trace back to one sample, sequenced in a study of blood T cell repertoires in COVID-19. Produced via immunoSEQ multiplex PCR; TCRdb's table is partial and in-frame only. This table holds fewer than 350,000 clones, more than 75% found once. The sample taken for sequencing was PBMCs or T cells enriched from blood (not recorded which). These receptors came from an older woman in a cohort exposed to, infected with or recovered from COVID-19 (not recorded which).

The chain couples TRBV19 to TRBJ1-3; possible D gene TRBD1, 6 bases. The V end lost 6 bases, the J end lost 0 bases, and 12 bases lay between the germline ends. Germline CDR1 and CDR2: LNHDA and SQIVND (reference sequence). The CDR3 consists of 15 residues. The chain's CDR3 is CASSGQFSSGNTIYF. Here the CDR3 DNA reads TGTGCCAGTAGCGGACAGTTTTCCTCTGGAAACACCATATATTTT. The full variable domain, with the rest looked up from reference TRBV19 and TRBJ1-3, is DGGITQSPKYLFRKEGQNVTLSCEQNLNHDAMYWYRQDPGQGLRLIYYSQIVNDFQKGDIAEGYSVSREKKESFPLTVTSAQKNPTAFYLCASSGQFSSGNTIYFGEGSWLTVV.

CDR3 sequence reads: CASSESRTGVFGYTF. CDR3 bases: TGCGCCAGCAGTGAGTCACGAACGGGGGTGTTTGGCTACACCTTC. The V gene is TRBV10-1, the J gene TRBJ1-2; a possible D gene is TRBD1 (5 bases). Trimming stripped 0 bases from V and 7 bases from J, with 15 bases between. Germline V CDR1 and CDR2: WNHNN, SYGVQD (reference sequence). CDR3 length equals 15 residues.

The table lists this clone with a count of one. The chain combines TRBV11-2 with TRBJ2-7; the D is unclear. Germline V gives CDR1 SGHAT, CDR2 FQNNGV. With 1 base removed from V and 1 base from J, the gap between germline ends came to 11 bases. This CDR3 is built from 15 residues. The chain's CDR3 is CASSLARVLSYEQYF. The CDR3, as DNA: TGTGCCAGCAGCTTAGCACGGGTACTTTCCTACGAGCAGTACTTC.

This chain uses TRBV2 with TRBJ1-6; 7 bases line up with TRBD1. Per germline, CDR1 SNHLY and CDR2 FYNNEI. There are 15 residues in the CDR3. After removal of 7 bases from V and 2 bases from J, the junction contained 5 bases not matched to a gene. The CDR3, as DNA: TGTGCCAGCAAGACCGGGACAGCCTATAATTCACCCCTCCACTTT. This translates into CASKTGTAYNSPLHF.

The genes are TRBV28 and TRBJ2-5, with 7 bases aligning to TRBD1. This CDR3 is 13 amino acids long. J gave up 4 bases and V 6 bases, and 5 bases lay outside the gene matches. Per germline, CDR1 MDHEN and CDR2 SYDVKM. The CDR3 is CASRQGTVETQYF. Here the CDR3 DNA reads TGTGCCAGCAGACAAGGGACAGTAGAGACCCAGTACTTC.

In DNA form, the CDR3 reads TGTGCCAGCAGCCCGGGACAGGGGCGTGGATCACCCCTCCACTTT. It is translated as CASSPGQGRGSPLHF. The chain uses TRBV7-9 and TRBJ1-6, with 10 positions matching TRBD1. The CDR3 runs to 15 residues. With V trimmed by 5 bases and J by 10 bases, 8 bases remained unmatched. CDR1 SEHNR and CDR2 FQNEAQ come from the germline V gene (reference sequence).

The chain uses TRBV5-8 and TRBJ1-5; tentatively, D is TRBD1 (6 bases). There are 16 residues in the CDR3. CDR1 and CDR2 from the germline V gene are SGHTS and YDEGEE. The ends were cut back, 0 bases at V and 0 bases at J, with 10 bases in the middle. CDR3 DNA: TGTGCCAGCAGCTTGGGCGCAGGGGTTAGCAATCAGCCCCAGCATTTT. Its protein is CASSLGAGVSNQPQHF.

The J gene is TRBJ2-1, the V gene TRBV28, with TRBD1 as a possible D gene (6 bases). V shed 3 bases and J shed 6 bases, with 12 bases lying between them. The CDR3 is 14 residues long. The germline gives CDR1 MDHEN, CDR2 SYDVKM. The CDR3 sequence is CASSFFDRSNEQFF. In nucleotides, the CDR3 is TGTGCCAGCAGTTTTTTCGACAGGAGCAATGAGCAGTTCTTC.

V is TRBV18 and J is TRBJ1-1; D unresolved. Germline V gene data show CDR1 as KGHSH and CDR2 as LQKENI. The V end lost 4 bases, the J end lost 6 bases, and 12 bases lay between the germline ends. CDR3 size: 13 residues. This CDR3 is CASSRESKAEAFF. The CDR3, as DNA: TGTGCCAGCTCACGGGAGTCGAAGGCTGAAGCTTTCTTT.

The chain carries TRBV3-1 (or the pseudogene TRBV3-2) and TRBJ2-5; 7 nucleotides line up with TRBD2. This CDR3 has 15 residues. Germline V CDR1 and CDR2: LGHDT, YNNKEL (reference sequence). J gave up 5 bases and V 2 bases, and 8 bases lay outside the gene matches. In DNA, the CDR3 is TGTGCCAGCAGCCAACCGGGACTACCCAGGGAGACCCAGTACTTC. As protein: CASSQPGLPRETQYF.

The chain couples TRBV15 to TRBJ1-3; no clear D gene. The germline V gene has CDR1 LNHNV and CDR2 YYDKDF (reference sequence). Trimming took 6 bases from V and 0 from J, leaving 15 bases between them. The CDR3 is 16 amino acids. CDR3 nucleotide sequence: TGTGCCACCAGGAGGGCTGGGCCGAGCTCTGGAAACACCATATATTTT. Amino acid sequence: CATRRAGPSSGNTIYF. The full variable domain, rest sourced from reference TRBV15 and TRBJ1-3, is DAMVIQNPRYQVTQFGKPVTLSCSQTLNHNVMYWYQQKSSQAPKLLFHYYDKDFNNEADTPDNFQSRRPNTSFCFLDIRSPGLGDTAMYLCATRRAGPSSGNTIYFGEGSWLTVV.

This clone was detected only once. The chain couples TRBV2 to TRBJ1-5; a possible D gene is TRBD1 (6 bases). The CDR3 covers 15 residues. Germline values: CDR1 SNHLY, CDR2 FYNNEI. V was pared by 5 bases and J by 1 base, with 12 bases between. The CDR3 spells CASSLGAHSNQPQHF. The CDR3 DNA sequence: TGTGCCAGCAGTCTGGGGGCGCACAGCAATCAGCCCCAGCATTTT.

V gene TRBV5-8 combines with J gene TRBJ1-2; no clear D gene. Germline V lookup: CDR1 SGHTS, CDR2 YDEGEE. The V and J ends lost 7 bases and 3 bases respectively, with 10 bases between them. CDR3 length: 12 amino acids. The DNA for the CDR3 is TGTGCCAGCTCCCAGGTCTACTATGGCTACACCTTC. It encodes CASSQVYYGYTF.

The CDR3 DNA reads as TGTGCCAGCAGCCGCGCGGGGGCAGGTTTGGCCTACGAGCAGTACTTC. Its protein product is CASSRAGAGLAYEQYF. The genes are TRBV7-8 and TRBJ2-7, with D possibly TRBD2 on 7 matching bases. V gave up 5 bases and J gave up 2 bases, with 19 bases separating them. This CDR3 has 16 residues. Per germline, CDR1 SGHVS and CDR2 FQNEAQ. The variable domain in full, with the rest retrieved from reference TRBV7-8 and TRBJ2-7, is GAGVSQSPRYKVAKRGQDVALRCDPISGHVSLFWYQQALGQGPEFLTYFQNEAQLDKSGLPSDRFFAERPEGSVSTLKIQRTQQEDSAVYLCASSRAGAGLAYEQYFGPGTRLTVT.

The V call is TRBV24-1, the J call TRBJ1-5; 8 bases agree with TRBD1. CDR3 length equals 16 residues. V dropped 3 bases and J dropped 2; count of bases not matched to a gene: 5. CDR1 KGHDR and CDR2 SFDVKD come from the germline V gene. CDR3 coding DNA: TGTGCCACCAGTGATGCAGGGGGCGCAGGCAATCAGCCCCAGCATTTT. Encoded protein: CATSDAGGAGNQPQHF.

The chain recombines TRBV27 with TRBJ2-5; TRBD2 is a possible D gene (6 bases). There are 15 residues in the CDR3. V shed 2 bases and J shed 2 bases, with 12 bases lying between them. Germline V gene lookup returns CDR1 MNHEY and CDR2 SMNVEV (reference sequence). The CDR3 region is CASSLRWRGQETQYF. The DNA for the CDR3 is TGTGCCAGCAGTTTACGGTGGCGGGGACAAGAGACCCAGTACTTC.

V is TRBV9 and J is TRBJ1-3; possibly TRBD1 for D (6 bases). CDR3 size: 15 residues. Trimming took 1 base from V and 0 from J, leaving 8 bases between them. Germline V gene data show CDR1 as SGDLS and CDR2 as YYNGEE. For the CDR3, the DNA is TGTGCCAGCAGCGTACAGGGGTCCTCTGGAAACACCATATATTTT. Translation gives CASSVQGSSGNTIYF. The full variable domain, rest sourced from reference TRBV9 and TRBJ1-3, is DSGVTQTPKHLITATGQRVTLRCSPRSGDLSVYWYQQSLDQGLQFLIQYYNGEERAKGNILERFSAQQFPDLHSELNLSSLELGDSALYFCASSVQGSSGNTIYFGEGSWLTVV.

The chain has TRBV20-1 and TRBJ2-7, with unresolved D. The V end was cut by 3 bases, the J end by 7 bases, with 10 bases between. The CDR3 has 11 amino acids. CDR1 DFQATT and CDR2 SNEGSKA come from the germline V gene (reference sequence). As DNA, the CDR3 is TGCAGTGCTAGTGTGGTCGAGGAGCAGTACTTC. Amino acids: CSASVVEEQYF.

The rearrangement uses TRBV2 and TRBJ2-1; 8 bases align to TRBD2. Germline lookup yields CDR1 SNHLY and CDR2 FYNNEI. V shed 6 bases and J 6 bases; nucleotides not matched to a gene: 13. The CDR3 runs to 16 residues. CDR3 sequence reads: CASRVAGILMGNEQFF. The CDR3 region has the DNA TGTGCCAGCAGGGTAGCGGGGATTCTTATGGGCAATGAGCAGTTCTTC.

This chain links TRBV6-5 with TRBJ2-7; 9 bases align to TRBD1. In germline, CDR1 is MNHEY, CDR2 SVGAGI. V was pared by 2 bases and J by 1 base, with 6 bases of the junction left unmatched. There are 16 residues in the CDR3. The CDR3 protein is CASSYPGQGPSYEQYF. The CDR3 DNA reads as TGTGCCAGCAGTTACCCGGGACAGGGACCTTCCTACGAGCAGTACTTC.

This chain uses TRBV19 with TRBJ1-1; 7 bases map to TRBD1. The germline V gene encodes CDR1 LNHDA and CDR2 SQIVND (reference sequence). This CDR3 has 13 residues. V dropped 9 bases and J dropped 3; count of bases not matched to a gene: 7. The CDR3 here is CASSLTGDTEAFF. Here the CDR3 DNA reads TGTGCCAGCTCCCTTACAGGGGACACTGAAGCTTTCTTT.

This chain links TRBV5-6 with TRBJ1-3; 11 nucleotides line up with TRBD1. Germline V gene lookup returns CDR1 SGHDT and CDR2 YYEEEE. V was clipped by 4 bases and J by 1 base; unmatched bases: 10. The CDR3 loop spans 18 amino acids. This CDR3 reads CASSRGTGGLQSGNTIYF. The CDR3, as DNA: TGTGCCAGCAGCCGCGGGACAGGGGGATTACAATCTGGAAACACCATATATTTT.

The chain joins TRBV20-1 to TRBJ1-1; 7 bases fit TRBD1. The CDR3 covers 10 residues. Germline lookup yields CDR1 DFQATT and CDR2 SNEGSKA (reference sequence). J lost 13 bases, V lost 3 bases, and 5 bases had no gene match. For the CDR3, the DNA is TGCAGTGCTAGGCAGCAGGGGGTTTTCTTT. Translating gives CSARQQGVFF.

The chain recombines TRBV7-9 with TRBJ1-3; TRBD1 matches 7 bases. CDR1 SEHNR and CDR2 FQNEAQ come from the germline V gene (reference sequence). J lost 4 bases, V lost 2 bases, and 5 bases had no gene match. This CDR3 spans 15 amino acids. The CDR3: CASSLPQGTGNTIYF. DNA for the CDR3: TGTGCCAGCAGCTTACCACAGGGGACGGGAAACACCATATATTTT.

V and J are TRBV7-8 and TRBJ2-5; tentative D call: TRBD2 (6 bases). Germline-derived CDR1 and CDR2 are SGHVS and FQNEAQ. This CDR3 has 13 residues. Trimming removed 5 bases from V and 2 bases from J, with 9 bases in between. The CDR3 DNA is TGTGCCAGCAGCGGGGGGAGTCAAGAGACCCAGTACTTC. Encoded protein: CASSGGSQETQYF.

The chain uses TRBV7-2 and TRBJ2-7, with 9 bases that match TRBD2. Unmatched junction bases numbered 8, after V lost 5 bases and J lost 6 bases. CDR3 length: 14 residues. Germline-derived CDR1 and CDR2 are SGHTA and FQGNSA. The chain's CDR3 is CASSPWGLAAEQYF. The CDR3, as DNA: TGTGCCAGCAGCCCCTGGGGACTAGCAGCCGAGCAGTACTTC.

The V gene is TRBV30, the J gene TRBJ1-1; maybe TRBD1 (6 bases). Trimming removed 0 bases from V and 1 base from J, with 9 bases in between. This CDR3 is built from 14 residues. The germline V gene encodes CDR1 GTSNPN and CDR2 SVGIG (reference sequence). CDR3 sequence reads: CAWSVRTENTEAFF. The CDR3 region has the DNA TGTGCCTGGAGTGTAAGGACAGAGAACACTGAAGCTTTCTTT. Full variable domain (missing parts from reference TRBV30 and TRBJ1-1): SQTIHQWPATLVQPVGSPLSLECTVEGTSNPNLYWYRQAAGRGLQLLFYSVGIGQISSEVPQNLSASRPQDRQFILSSKKLLLSDSGFYLCAWSVRTENTEAFFGQGTRLTVV.

The CDR3 loop reads CSVSGTGGTDTQYF. The DNA for the CDR3 is TGCAGCGTCTCCGGGACAGGGGGCACAGATACGCAGTATTTT. This sequence joins TRBV29-1 and TRBJ2-3; TRBD1 matches 10 bases. After removal of 6 bases from V and 1 base from J, the junction contained 4 bases not matched to a gene. The CDR3 contains 14 residues. Germline V gene data show CDR1 as SQVTM and CDR2 as ANQGSEA.

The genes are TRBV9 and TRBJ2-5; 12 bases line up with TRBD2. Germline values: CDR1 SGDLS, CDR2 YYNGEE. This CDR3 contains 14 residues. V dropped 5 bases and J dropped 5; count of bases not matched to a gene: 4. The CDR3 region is CASSTSGRPETQYF. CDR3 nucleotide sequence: TGTGCCAGCAGTACTAGCGGGAGGCCCGAGACCCAGTACTTC.

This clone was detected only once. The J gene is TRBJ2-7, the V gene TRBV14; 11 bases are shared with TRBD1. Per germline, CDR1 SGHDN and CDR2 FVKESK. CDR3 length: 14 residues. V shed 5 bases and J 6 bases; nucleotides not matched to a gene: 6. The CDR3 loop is CASSAGQGASEQYF. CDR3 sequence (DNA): TGTGCCAGCAGCGCTGGACAGGGGGCGAGCGAGCAGTACTTC.